The text below deals with one TCR beta chain. Per the authors' pipeline: Researchers report that nucleated cell counts were estimated from reference gene primer amplification. TCRdb's copy holds only in-frame clones and misses some; the assay was immunoSEQ multiplex PCR. V and J calls and clone size come straight from that table; D and trimming were deduced from the DNA. In the table there are some 58,000 clones, 75% to 95% of which are singletons. The germline V and J ends were trimmed by 4 bases and 6 bases, with 12 bases remaining between them. This CDR3 contains 14 residues. From germline, CDR1 is KGHDR and CDR2 SFDVKD. This sample was taken from a study of blood T cell repertoires in COVID-19. At the level of the study: Samples came from the United States, Italy and Spain, spanning acute and convalescent COVID-19. T cells, B-cell-depleted T cells, or PBMCs supplied cDNA or gDNA.

Material: peripheral blood. This TCR derives from a man in his forties or fifties with acute or convalescent COVID-19. The gene calls are TRBV24-1 and TRBJ1-5, with a weak D call TRBD1 (6 bases). The CDR3 reads CATSEGGRSQPQHF. For the CDR3, the DNA is TGTGCCACCAGTGAGGGGGGGCGTAGTCAGCCCCAGCATTTT.